Here is one T cell receptor beta chain with its context. TCRdb keeps only in-frame clones here, not all; method: immunoSEQ multiplex PCR. The sample lists under 1,100,000 clones, about 75% occurring once. These data belong to a study of shared clonotypes between healthy human individuals. The V segment lost 6 bases and the J segment 7 bases; nucleotides outside the gene matches: 7. Per germline, CDR1 MDHEN and CDR2 SYDVKM. There are 13 residues in the CDR3. The source is a man aged 18 to 35 in good health. Sequencing was done on a sample of memory CD4+ T cells sorted from blood. Subset specified: CD45RA-negative fraction. The chain links TRBV28 to TRBJ2-3; TRBD2 matches at 7 bases. CDR3 sequence (DNA): TGTGCCAGCAGGGCTAGCGGCATGTATACGCAGTATTTT. As protein: CASRASGMYTQYF.